This TCR beta chain stems from a study of breast tumors, draining lymph nodes, adjacent tissues. TCRdb re-called the multiplex PCR reads with MiXCR, one entry per CDR3 protein. The sample has under 350,000 distinct CDR3 sequences, 30% seen once. Looked up from germline, CDR1 is SGHDT and CDR2 is YYEEEE. The CDR3 runs to 13 residues. J lost 5 bases, V lost 5 bases, and 2 bases had no gene match. Axillary draining lymph nodes of breast cancer patients supplied the node samples. This clonotype was seen repeatedly, ten times or more. The rearrangement uses TRBV5-6 and TRBJ2-1; 9 bases are shared with TRBD2. Sequencing was carried out using axillary lymph node tissue. The clonotype comes from a female donor with breast cancer. Some clones in this sample may be carry-over from other donors' samples. The CDR3 spells CASRRLADNEQFF. In nucleotides, the CDR3 is TGTGCCAGCAGGCGACTAGCGGACAATGAGCAGTTCTTC.